The next 5 T cell receptor beta chains were all read from a single sample in a study of blood T cell repertoires in COVID-19. Sequencing used immunoSEQ multiplex PCR; TCRdb keeps in-frame clones, though not all of them. The data hold 110,000 to 150,000 clones, with more than 85% observed a single time. Sequencing input: peripheral blood. Receptor source: a man in his 60s with active or convalescent COVID-19.

The CDR3 reads CASTLAGGEQYF. Here the CDR3 DNA reads TGTGCCAGCACCCTTGCGGGGGGCGAGCAGTACTTC. The chain carries TRBV7-9 and TRBJ2-7, with TRBD2 identical over 8 bases. The CDR3 has 12 residues. V was clipped by 7 bases and J by 6 bases; unmatched bases: 5. Germline V gene lookup returns CDR1 SEHNR and CDR2 FQNEAQ (reference sequence). Supplemented by reference TRBV7-9 and TRBJ2-7, the full variable domain reads DTGVSQNPRHKITKRGQNVTFRCDPISEHNRLYWYRQTLGQGPEFLTYFQNEAQLEKSRLLSDRFSAERPKGSFSTLEIQRTEQGDSAMYLCASTLAGGEQYFGPGTRLTVT.

This chain joins TRBV7-8 and TRBJ1-2; weak D call: TRBD1 (6 bases). Germline assignment: CDR1 SGHVS and CDR2 FQNEAQ. Trimming took 5 bases from V and 3 from J, leaving 16 bases between them. The CDR3 totals 15 residues. The CDR3 region is CASSVQGRSDYGYTF. The CDR3 region has the DNA TGTGCCAGCAGCGTACAGGGTAGGAGCGACTATGGCTACACCTTC.

This sequence joins TRBV14 and TRBJ2-2; D is undetermined. Germline V gives CDR1 SGHDN, CDR2 FVKESK. This CDR3 spans 14 amino acids. Trimming took 2 bases from V and 9 from J, leaving 13 bases between them. Here the CDR3 DNA reads TGTGCCAGCAGCCAATACAAGTTGCCCCGGGAGCTGTTTTTT. It specifies CASSQYKLPRELFF.

The CDR3 protein is CASSQVRSEQFF. Written as DNA, the CDR3 is TGTGCCAGCAGCCAAGTTCGGAGTGAGCAGTTCTTC. This chain links TRBV3-1 (or the pseudogene TRBV3-2) with TRBJ2-1; D is uncertain. Germline V CDR1 and CDR2: LGHDT, YNNKEL (reference sequence). The V end lost 1 base, the J end lost 9 bases, and 7 bases lay between the germline ends. The CDR3 is 12 residues long.

J is TRBJ2-7 and V is TRBV7-8, with TRBD2 matching 14 bases. The CDR3 length is 14 residues. The V gene's germline CDR1 is SGHVS and CDR2 FQNEAQ. After removal of 5 bases from V and 4 bases from J, the junction contained 1 base not matched to a gene. In DNA, the CDR3 is TGTGCCAGCAGCCGGACTAGCGGGGGGTACGAGCAGTACTTC. Protein sequence: CASSRTSGGYEQYF.